These 32 T cell receptor beta chains were sequenced from one sample in a study of T cells after yellow fever vaccination. TCRdb itself ran the 5' RACE reads through MiXCR, one entry per CDR3 protein. In the table there are more than 350,000 distinct CDR3 sequences, roughly 10% of which are singletons. This material consisted of PBMCs, taken on the day of the first yellow fever vaccination. The receptor source for this set is a man aged 18-30 years who received the YFV17D yellow fever vaccine.

The V and J genes are TRBV19 and TRBJ1-4; 7 bases line up with TRBD1. Germline CDR1 LNHDA, CDR2 SQIVND (reference sequence). The V gene end was trimmed by 8 bases and the J gene end by 11 bases; junction bases not matched to a gene: 5. CDR3 length: 11 residues. The CDR3 loop is CASGPGQKLFF. The CDR3 region has the DNA TGTGCCAGTGGACCGGGACAGAAACTGTTTTTT.

There are a few counts of this clonotype. This chain links TRBV6-1 with TRBJ2-3, with TRBD1 identical over 8 bases. The CDR3 runs 13 residues. Per the germline V gene, CDR1 is MNHNS and CDR2 is SASEGT. V lost 7 bases to trimming and J lost 4 bases; unmatched junction nucleotides: 4. The DNA of the CDR3 is TGTGCCAGCACCAACAGGGGGGCAGATACGCAGTATTTT. Translated: CASTNRGADTQYF.

This clonotype was seen ten or more times. J is TRBJ2-7 and V is TRBV5-1, with a weak D call TRBD1 (5 bases). CDR3 length: 13 amino acids. Germline V gene data show CDR1 as SGHRS and CDR2 as YFSETQ. Trimming left V 3 bases short and J 0 bases short, with 7 bases between. The CDR3 loop reads CASSSQGSYEQYF. The CDR3 DNA follows: TGCGCCAGCAGCTCTCAGGGCTCCTACGAGCAGTACTTC.

This clonotype was seen ten or more times. A junction boundary mismatches the germline segment, possibly from a read error. This sequence joins TRBV3-1 and TRBJ2-1; 7 nucleotides line up with TRBD2. The CDR3 spans 14 residues. Germline lookup yields CDR1 LGHDT and CDR2 YNNKEL (reference sequence). The CDR3 nucleotides are TGTGCCAGCAGCTTGACAGCTAGCGGTGATGAGAAGTTCTTC. It codes for CASSLTASGDEKFF.

This clonotype has more than one count but fewer than ten. The chain uses TRBV5-4 and TRBJ1-1, with D maybe TRBD1 (5 bases). The CDR3 runs to 13 residues. The V and J ends lost 5 bases and 2 bases respectively, with 10 bases between them. CDR1 is SGHNT, CDR2 YYREEE, per germline (reference sequence). The CDR3 loop is CASRPGVNTEAFF. The CDR3 bases are TGTGCCAGCAGGCCGGGGGTTAACACTGAAGCTTTCTTT. The full variable domain, its missing parts supplied by reference TRBV5-4 and TRBJ1-1, is ETGVTQSPTHLIKTRGQQVTLRCSSQSGHNTVSWYQQALGQGPQFIFQYYREEENGRGNFPPRFSGLQFPNYSSELNVNALELDDSALYLCASRPGVNTEAFFGQGTRLTVV.

This clonotype was seen repeatedly, ten times or more. The V call is TRBV5-4, the J call TRBJ2-4; 8 bases align to TRBD1. V trimming: 1 base; J trimming: 3 bases; junction bases outside the gene matches: 0. This CDR3 contains 14 residues. Per the germline V gene, CDR1 is SGHNT and CDR2 is YYREEE (reference sequence). The CDR3 DNA reads TGTGCCAGCAGCTTGACAGGGGGCAAAAACATTCAGTACTTC. Amino acid sequence: CASSLTGGKNIQYF.

This clonotype was detected ten times or more. The chain carries TRBV5-1 and TRBJ1-2; D ambiguous. The germline V gene has CDR1 SGHRS and CDR2 YFSETQ. Trimming removed 2 bases from V and 2 bases from J, with 10 bases in between. The CDR3 is 14 amino acids. CDR3 sequence reads: CASSFGGQNYGYTF. CDR3 DNA sequence: TGCGCCAGCAGCTTTGGAGGGCAAAACTATGGCTACACCTTC.

The chain recombines TRBV7-2 with TRBJ1-5; 7 bases fit TRBD1. The CDR3 has 15 residues. Per germline, CDR1 SGHTA and CDR2 FQGNSA. J was trimmed by 5 bases and V by 3 bases; bases with no gene match: 7. CDR3 sequence reads: CASSLDGTAYQPQHF. The CDR3 DNA sequence: TGTGCCAGCAGCTTGGACGGGACAGCTTATCAGCCCCAGCATTTT. The complete variable domain, with remaining parts taken from reference TRBV7-2 and TRBJ1-5, reads GAGVSQSPSNKVTEKGKDVELRCDPISGHTALYWYRQSLGQGLEFLIYFQGNSAPDKSGLPSDRFSAERTGGSVSTLTIQRTQQEDSAVYLCASSLDGTAYQPQHFGDGTRLSIL.

This clonotype has just a few counts. The chain joins TRBV7-8 to TRBJ2-5, with 7 nucleotides matching TRBD2. Germline V gives CDR1 SGHVS, CDR2 FQNEAQ. This CDR3 contains 14 residues. V dropped 7 bases and J dropped 2; count of bases not matched to a gene: 7. CDR3 bases: TGTGCCAGCACCGAGCGGGGTATACAAGAGACCCAGTACTTC. Translation gives CASTERGIQETQYF. The variable domain in full, with the rest retrieved from reference TRBV7-8 and TRBJ2-5, is GAGVSQSPRYKVAKRGQDVALRCDPISGHVSLFWYQQALGQGPEFLTYFQNEAQLDKSGLPSDRFFAERPEGSVSTLKIQRTQQEDSAVYLCASTERGIQETQYFGPGTRLLVL.

This clonotype has just a few counts. V gene TRBV5-1 combines with J gene TRBJ1-2, with 9 bases fitting TRBD1. The CDR3 spans 15 residues. V lost 5 bases to trimming and J lost 8 bases; unmatched junction nucleotides: 13. Germline V gives CDR1 SGHRS, CDR2 YFSETQ. The CDR3 DNA follows: TGCGCCAGCAGGAAACCGGGACAGGGAATCGGAGGCTACACCTTC. Translated: CASRKPGQGIGGYTF.

This clonotype was recorded many times. The V and J genes are TRBV5-1 and TRBJ2-7; D is unclear. Germline V gives CDR1 SGHRS, CDR2 YFSETQ. V was trimmed by 0 bases and J by 4 bases, leaving 8 bases between them. CDR3 size: 13 residues. The CDR3 DNA is TGCGCCAGCAGCTTGGAGGGTCAGTACGAGCAGTACTTC. Translating it yields CASSLEGQYEQYF. Full variable domain (remainder filled in from reference TRBV5-1 and TRBJ2-7): KAGVTQTPRYLIKTRGQQVTLSCSPISGHRSVSWYQQTPGQGLQFLFEYFSETQRNKGNFPGRFSGRQFSNSRSEMNVSTLELGDSALYLCASSLEGQYEQYFGPGTRLTVT.

This clonotype showed up many times. This chain connects TRBV7-2 to TRBJ2-1; 12 bases agree with TRBD2. V shed 5 bases, J shed 5 bases, and the junction held 7 bases outside the gene matches. CDR1 and CDR2 from the germline V gene are SGHTA and FQGNSA. CDR3 length: 16 residues. The CDR3 loop is CASSRRTSGINNEQFF. The CDR3 DNA is TGTGCCAGCAGCCGGAGGACTAGCGGGATAAACAATGAGCAGTTCTTC.

This clonotype was seen many times. V gene TRBV6-2 or TRBV6-3 combines with J gene TRBJ2-5; TRBD2 matches 7 bases. Trimming removed 8 bases from V and 5 bases from J; junction bases left unmatched: 14. The CDR3 spans 15 residues. Germline V lookup: CDR1 MNHEY, CDR2 SVGEGT. CDR3: CASAPVGGAVETQYF. The CDR3 DNA reads as TGTGCCAGCGCCCCCGTGGGAGGGGCCGTCGAGACCCAGTACTTC.

The chain joins TRBV20-1 to TRBJ2-1, with D perhaps matching TRBD1 or TRBD2 (6 bases each). V was pared by 3 bases and J by 7 bases, with 16 bases between. This CDR3 is built from 14 residues. Germline V CDR1 and CDR2: DFQATT, SNEGSKA (reference sequence). The CDR3 DNA follows: TGCAGTGCTAGTAAGGGGGGCTATGGGAATGAGCAGTTCTTC. Residues: CSASKGGYGNEQFF.

This clonotype was counted between two and nine times. The chain is built from TRBV5-8 and TRBJ1-1; D is perhaps TRBD1 (6 bases). Germline CDR1 reads SGHTS; CDR2 reads YDEGEE. CDR3 length equals 16 residues. V lost 4 bases to trimming and J lost 3 bases, with 19 bases between them. The CDR3 region is CASSPPWQGRYTEAFF. CDR3 coding DNA: TGTGCCAGCAGCCCCCCATGGCAGGGGCGCTACACTGAAGCTTTCTTT. Variable domain in full (rest from reference TRBV5-8 and TRBJ1-1): EAGVTQSPTHLIKTRGQQATLRCSPISGHTSVYWYQQALGLGLQFLLWYDEGEERNRGNFPPRFSGRQFPNYSSELNVNALELEDSALYLCASSPPWQGRYTEAFFGQGTRLTVV.

The rearrangement uses TRBV12-3 or TRBV12-4 and TRBJ1-5; D might be TRBD1 (5 bases). The V end lost 6 bases, the J end lost 5 bases, and 14 bases lay between the germline ends. CDR3 length: 14 residues. Here the CDR3 reads CASRKPGDHQPQHF. Here the CDR3 DNA reads TGTGCCAGCAGGAAGCCCGGGGACCATCAGCCCCAGCATTTT.

The chain employs TRBV20-1 and TRBJ2-5, with D uncertain. Trimming took 6 bases from V and 5 from J, leaving 19 bases between them. Germline V gene sequence: CDR1 DFQATT, CDR2 SNEGSKA (reference sequence). This CDR3 has 14 amino acids. The CDR3 spells CSAPLRYSGETQYF. DNA for the CDR3: TGCAGTGCCCCCCTACGTTATAGTGGCGAGACCCAGTACTTC.

This clonotype was seen more than once but under ten times. The CDR3 sequence is CASSLGNWPNGYTF. Written as DNA, the CDR3 is TGTGCCAGCAGCTTAGGAAACTGGCCCAATGGCTACACCTTC. V gene TRBV7-9 combines with J gene TRBJ1-2; D is unclear. The germline V and J ends were trimmed by 1 base and 6 bases, with 12 bases remaining between them. Looked up from germline, CDR1 is SEHNR and CDR2 is FQNEAQ (reference sequence). This CDR3 contains 14 residues.

This CDR3 reads CSAMSRGGETQYF. The CDR3 coding sequence is TGCAGTGCTATGAGCAGGGGTGGCGAGACCCAGTACTTC. The gene calls are TRBV20-1 and TRBJ2-5; tentative D call: TRBD1 (6 bases). The CDR3 is 13 amino acids. Germline values: CDR1 DFQATT, CDR2 SNEGSKA (reference sequence). V was shortened by 4 bases and J by 5 bases, with 14 bases between the two germline ends.

The J gene is TRBJ2-6, the V gene TRBV14; D is unresolved. The CDR3 totals 16 residues. CDR1 is SGHDN and CDR2 is FVKESK in the germline V gene. The germline V and J ends were trimmed by 4 bases and 0 bases, with 10 bases remaining between them. CDR3 sequence (DNA): TGTGCCAGCAGCCCCGGGTGGATCTCTGGGGCCAACGTCCTGACTTTC. This codes for CASSPGWISGANVLTF.

This clonotype appeared a few times. V is TRBV7-8 and J is TRBJ2-4, with a tentative D call TRBD2 (6 bases). Germline values: CDR1 SGHVS, CDR2 FQNEAQ. This CDR3 is built from 15 residues. Trimming stripped 4 bases from V and 7 bases from J, with 17 bases between. The CDR3 spells CASSSTRGGENIQYF. DNA of the CDR3: TGTGCCAGCAGCTCGACCCGGGGCGGGGAGAACATTCAGTACTTC.

The table lists this clonotype with a few counts. The chain joins TRBV10-3 to TRBJ2-7, with D perhaps TRBD1 (6 bases). Looked up from germline, CDR1 is ENHRY and CDR2 is SYGVKD. CDR3 length equals 13 residues. Trimming stripped 6 bases from V and 1 base from J, with 10 bases between. DNA for the CDR3: TGTGCCATCAGCGCACAGGGATCCTACGAGCAGTACGTC. Translating it yields CAISAQGSYEQYV.

The J gene is TRBJ1-5, the V gene TRBV20-1, with D possibly matching TRBD1 (6 bases). The CDR3 is 18 residues long. Trimming removed 6 bases from V and 1 base from J, with 25 bases in between. The germline V gene has CDR1 DFQATT and CDR2 SNEGSKA (reference sequence). DNA for the CDR3: TGCAGTGCGCAGTGGGGGGGCGGTTGGTTCGGAAGCAATCAGCCCCAGCATTTT. This codes for CSAQWGGGWFGSNQPQHF.

This clonotype was counted only a few times. This chain uses TRBV19 with TRBJ2-5; D is tentatively TRBD1 or TRBD2 (6 bases each). Trimming cost V 6 bases and J 4 bases, with 12 bases left between them. The V gene's germline CDR1 is LNHDA and CDR2 SQIVND (reference sequence). The CDR3 is 13 residues long. The CDR3 sequence: CASRPRGRETQYF. The CDR3 coding sequence is TGTGCCAGTAGGCCCCGGGGGCGAGAGACCCAGTACTTC.

This chain links TRBV12-3 or TRBV12-4 with TRBJ1-2; a weak D match, TRBD1 (5 bases). Trimming shortened V by 5 bases and J by 6 bases, and 13 bases separated the two germline ends. The CDR3 extends over 13 amino acids. Here the CDR3 DNA reads TGTGCCAGCAGTACTATGCAGGGTAATGGCTACACCTTC. Amino acids: CASSTMQGNGYTF.

This clonotype has more than one count but fewer than ten. This sequence joins TRBV6-2 or TRBV6-3 and TRBJ2-7, with TRBD1 identical over 9 bases. The CDR3 contains 16 residues. The germline V gene encodes CDR1 MNHEY and CDR2 SVGEGT. V shed 6 bases and J 3 bases; nucleotides not matched to a gene: 12. The chain's CDR3 is CASRDSGTGTFYEQYF. The CDR3 coding sequence is TGTGCCAGCAGGGATTCCGGGACAGGGACATTCTACGAGCAGTACTTC.

This clonotype has just a few counts. The gene calls are TRBV7-8 and TRBJ2-5; D gene uncertain. Germline loops: CDR1 SGHVS, CDR2 FQNEAQ. The CDR3 length is 14 residues. Trimming took 5 bases from V and 1 from J, leaving 11 bases between them. Written as DNA, the CDR3 is TGTGCCAGCAGCCTCCCTTGGACCCAAGAGACCCAGTACTTC. This translates into CASSLPWTQETQYF.

This clonotype came up a few times. The chain recombines TRBV21-1 with TRBJ1-5; the table's D call, TRBD1, has no DNA check behind it. TRBV21-1 is recorded as a pseudogene. CDR3 length equals 16 residues. The CDR3 region has the DNA TGTGCCAGCAGCAAAGTGGAGGACAGGGGGCCTCAGCCCCAGCATTTT. Its protein is CASSKVEDRGPQPQHF.

This chain connects TRBV28 to TRBJ1-2; D remains ambiguous. Trimming pared 6 bases from V and 4 bases from J, leaving 9 bases between. CDR3 length equals 12 residues. Germline V gene lookup returns CDR1 MDHEN and CDR2 SYDVKM. CDR3 in DNA: TGTGCCAGCAGCTTAAGGTCCTATGGCTACACCTTC. This gives the protein CASSLRSYGYTF.

The J gene is TRBJ1-2, the V gene TRBV7-2; D gene uncertain. CDR1 is SGHTA, CDR2 FQGNSA, per germline. The CDR3 covers 11 residues. Trimming stripped 5 bases from V and 5 bases from J, with 6 bases between. CDR3 protein: CASSENYGYTF. The DNA of the CDR3 is TGTGCCAGCAGCGAAAATTATGGCTACACCTTC.

This clonotype was counted only a few times. The chain is built from TRBV20-1 and TRBJ2-7; D is ambiguous. With 0 bases removed from V and 3 bases from J, the gap between germline ends came to 12 bases. This CDR3 comprises 14 residues. Per the germline V gene, CDR1 is DFQATT and CDR2 is SNEGSKA (reference sequence). This chain's CDR3 is CSAREESSIYEQYF. The CDR3, as DNA: TGCAGTGCTAGAGAGGAAAGTAGTATCTACGAGCAGTACTTC.

In its sample, this clonotype was seen a few times. This chain links TRBV6-4 with TRBJ2-6; tentatively, D is TRBD2 (6 bases). Trimming shortened V by 4 bases and J by 4 bases, and 17 bases separated the two germline ends. Looked up from germline, CDR1 is MRHNA and CDR2 is SNTAGT. The CDR3 spans 17 residues. In DNA form, the CDR3 reads TGTGCCAGCAGTGGCGTGGGACCGGCGGGGGGGGCCAACGTCCTGACTTTC. Its protein is CASSGVGPAGGANVLTF.